The 31 T cell receptor beta chains in this list originate from one sample, sequenced in a study of T cells in women clearing cervical HPV infection. Sequenced by immunoSEQ multiplex PCR; TCRdb stores in-frame clones only, minus some. Its table records 40,000 to 55,000 clones. Sequencing was done on a sample of blood buffy coat. Receptors were obtained from a woman aged 18 to 75 with a cervical HPV16 infection that either progressed to CIN3+ or cleared (not recorded which).

Regarding this clone: The DNA ends 3 residues before the CDR3 does, and the rest of the CDR3 is filled in from the germline J gene. The chain joins TRBV7-2 to TRBJ2-3, with D unclear. The CDR3 loop spans 12 amino acids. Germline-derived CDR1 and CDR2 are SGHTA and FQGNSA. V lost 5 bases, J lost 7 bases, and 10 bases lay in between. The CDR3 protein is CASSAVLNTQYF. CDR3 DNA (partial): TGTGCCAGCAGCGCCGTACTGAATACG. Full variable domain (remainder filled in from reference TRBV7-2 and TRBJ2-3): GAGVSQSPSNKVTEKGKDVELRCDPISGHTALYWYRQSLGQGLEFLIYFQGNSAPDKSGLPSDRFSAERTGGSVSTLTIQRTQQEDSAVYLCASSAVLNTQYFGPGTRLTVL.

Concerning this clone itself: Read sequence stops 3 residues before the CDR3 end, and the germline J gene provides the missing end. J is TRBJ2-2 and V is TRBV7-6; 7 nucleotides match TRBD2. Germline lookup yields CDR1 SGHVS and CDR2 FNYEAQ. This CDR3 contains 16 residues. Trimming took 2 bases from V and 5 from J; bases not matched to a gene: 8. CDR3 DNA, as far as it was read: TGTGCCAGCAGCTTATCCCGATTCGGGGGGACCGGGGAG. Translation gives CASSLSRFGGTGE. In full, the CDR3 reads CASSLSRFGGTGELFF.

As to this clone: The read terminates 3 residues before the CDR3 end, so the remaining end is supplied by the germline J gene. The V gene is TRBV19, the J gene TRBJ2-5; 10 bases agree with TRBD2. Germline V lookup: CDR1 LNHDA, CDR2 SQIVND (reference sequence). V lost 8 bases, J lost 4 bases, and 7 bases stayed unmatched. The CDR3 runs to 14 residues. The covered CDR3 bases are TGTGCCAGTGGGACGCTAGCGGGGGTAGAGACC. It translates to CASGTLAGVET. The full CDR3 sequence reads CASGTLAGVETQYF.

The part of the CDR3 DNA that was read is TGTGCCAGCAGCTTAGGCCCGGACAGGGTGCAGCCC. It translates to CASSLGPDRVQP. The whole CDR3 sequence reads CASSLGPDRVQPQHF. The chain uses TRBV7-9 and TRBJ1-5; the match to TRBD1 covers 8 bases. From the germline J gene comes the end of the CDR3, since the read stops 3 residues before it. The junction had 6 bases not matched to a gene; V was cut back by 1 base and J by 7 bases. The length of the CDR3 is 15 residues. Germline lookup yields CDR1 SEHNR and CDR2 FQNEAQ (reference sequence).

For this clone: Read data end 3 residues before the CDR3 end; the end is taken from the germline J gene. The rearrangement uses TRBV4-1 and TRBJ2-7, with 7 bases fitting TRBD1. Germline CDR1 MGHRA, CDR2 YSYEKL. Trimming took 4 bases from V and 5 from J; bases not matched to a gene: 2. CDR3 size: 12 residues. CDR3 DNA, as far as it was read: TGCGCCAGCAGCCTGACAGGGCACGAG. Its translation: CASSLTGHE. From start to end, the CDR3 is CASSLTGHEQYF.

On this clone: The CDR3 is cut off 3 residues early in the read; its end comes from the germline J gene. The chain joins TRBV20-1 to TRBJ1-1; tentatively, D is TRBD1 (6 bases). There are 13 residues in the CDR3. V lost 6 bases and J 6 bases, leaving 17 bases between the germline ends. In germline, CDR1 is DFQATT, CDR2 SNEGSKA (reference sequence). The part of the CDR3 DNA that was read is TGCAGTGCGCTTACCCAGGGGATCGCTGAA. This codes for CSALTQGIAE. The full CDR3 is CSALTQGIAEAFF.

Concerning this clone: The missing CDR3 end, 3 residues past where the read stops, is filled in from the germline J gene. The V call is TRBV2, the J call TRBJ1-4; the D is unclear. Trimming removed 1 base from V and 6 bases from J, with 6 bases in between. CDR1 and CDR2 (germline): SNHLY, FYNNEI. The CDR3 covers 13 residues. CDR3 sequence: CASSEDGDEKLFF. CDR3 DNA (partial): TGTGCCAGCAGTGAAGACGGGGATGAAAAA.

Remarks on this clone: The CDR3 end falls 3 residues outside the read, so it is completed with the germline J gene. This chain joins TRBV29-1 and TRBJ1-4; the match to TRBD1 covers 12 bases. With V trimmed by 6 bases and J by 5 bases, 19 bases remained unmatched. Germline V gene lookup returns CDR1 SQVTM and CDR2 ANQGSEA. The CDR3 has 19 amino acids. CDR3 DNA, as far as it was read: TGCAGCGTCGCCTCTATCCCGGGACAGGGGGCCCCTTGGAATGAAAAA. It encodes CSVASIPGQGAPWNEK. The whole CDR3 region reads CSVASIPGQGAPWNEKLFF.

In regard to this clone: The sequence runs out 3 residues before the end of the CDR3; the remainder is reconstructed from the germline J gene. The chain joins TRBV6-2 or TRBV6-3 to TRBJ2-2; 8 nucleotides line up with TRBD2. V shed 5 bases and J 7 bases; nucleotides not matched to a gene: 6. Germline values: CDR1 MNHEY, CDR2 SVGEGT. The length of the CDR3 is 14 residues. Incomplete CDR3 DNA: TGTGCCAGCAGTATCGGGGGGGGTATCGGGGAG. It is translated as CASSIGGGIGE. The entire CDR3 sequence reads CASSIGGGIGELFF.

Comments on this clone: The read stops 3 residues short of the end of the CDR3; the missing end is completed from the germline J gene. The chain joins TRBV20-1 to TRBJ2-3; 8 bases agree with TRBD2. The CDR3 totals 13 residues. The V gene end was trimmed by 6 bases and the J gene end by 6 bases; junction bases not matched to a gene: 8. Per the germline V gene, CDR1 is DFQATT and CDR2 is SNEGSKA (reference sequence). The CDR3 bases that were read are TGCAGTGCAAACCGGGGGGGCTCGGATACG. Its protein is CSANRGGSDT. The whole CDR3 sequence reads CSANRGGSDTQYF.

The CDR3 loop reads CASSEDRTGTSYDYTF. The CDR3 bases that were read are TGTGCCAGCAGTGAGGATAGGACAGGTACCTCCTACGAC. The chain joins TRBV2 to TRBJ1-2; the match to TRBD1 covers 7 bases. The CDR3 end falls 3 residues outside the read, so it is completed with the germline J gene. CDR1 and CDR2 (germline): SNHLY, FYNNEI. The CDR3 length is 16 residues.

As concerns this clone: From the germline J gene comes the end of the CDR3, since the read stops 3 residues before it. The chain joins TRBV5-4 to TRBJ2-1; 8 positions match TRBD2. The trim removed 4 bases at V and 1 base at J, leaving 7 bases unmatched. This CDR3 is built from 16 residues. The V gene's germline CDR1 is SGHNT and CDR2 YYREEE (reference sequence). The sequenced part of the CDR3 DNA is TGTGCCAGCAGCGGTACTAGCGGCCCATCCTACAATGAG. It encodes CASSGTSGPSYNE. The whole CDR3 region reads CASSGTSGPSYNEQFF.

Turning to this clone: With the read ending 3 residues before the CDR3 end, the germline J gene is used to fill in that end. The V call is TRBV6-2 or TRBV6-3, the J call TRBJ2-7, with D possibly being TRBD1 (5 bases). The CDR3 contains 15 residues. Germline CDR1 reads MNHEY; CDR2 reads SVGEGT. The ends were cut back, 2 bases at V and 1 base at J, with 12 bases in the middle. The sequenced CDR3 bases are TGTGCCAGCAGTTACAAAGGCCAGGGATCCTACGAG. Protein product: CASSYKGQGSYE. The whole CDR3 sequence is CASSYKGQGSYEQYF.

Comments on this clone: The read stops 3 residues short of the end of the CDR3; the missing end is completed from the germline J gene. V gene TRBV5-6 combines with J gene TRBJ1-1; TRBD1 is a possible D gene (6 bases). The V gene lost 1 base and the J gene lost 4 bases, with 14 bases spanning the gap. The germline gives CDR1 SGHDT, CDR2 YYEEEE. The CDR3 spans 15 residues. The sequenced part of the CDR3 DNA is TGTGCCAGCAGCTTGAACAGGGAGTTAGGCACTGAA. This codes for CASSLNRELGTE. The entire CDR3 is CASSLNRELGTEAFF. The full variable domain, with the rest looked up from reference TRBV5-6 and TRBJ1-1, is DAGVTQSPTHLIKTRGQQVTLRCSPKSGHDTVSWYQQALGQGPQFIFQYYEEEERQRGNFPDRFSGHQFPNYSSELNVNALLLGDSALYLCASSLNRELGTEAFFGQGTRLTVV.

On this clone itself: The read terminates 3 residues before the CDR3 end, so the remaining end is supplied by the germline J gene. The chain carries TRBV6-2 or TRBV6-3 and TRBJ1-5; 11 nucleotides align to TRBD1. The CDR3 spans 16 residues. Germline loops: CDR1 MNHEY, CDR2 SVGEGT. Losses at the gene ends were 2 bases for V and 7 bases for J; bases not matched to a gene: 7. CDR3 amino acids: CASSYTDRGRGQPQHF. Incomplete CDR3 DNA: TGTGCCAGCAGTTACACGGACAGGGGGCGAGGGCAGCCC.

Concerning this clone: The read is 3 residues too short to cover the CDR3 end, so that end is filled in from the germline J gene. The rearrangement links TRBV5-1 to TRBJ2-1; D is unclear. Germline V gene data show CDR1 as SGHRS and CDR2 as YFSETQ. The CDR3 contains 11 residues. Between the trimmed V and J ends, which lost 4 bases and 9 bases, there was a span of 8 bases. The CDR3 spells CASSLLGEQFF. The sequenced CDR3 bases are TGCGCCAGCAGCCTCCTAGGTGAG.

Details on this clone: With the read ending 3 residues before the CDR3 end, the germline J gene is used to fill in that end. The gene calls are TRBV20-1 and TRBJ2-1; D is possibly TRBD1 or TRBD2 (5 bases each). The CDR3 covers 14 residues. Germline CDR1 reads DFQATT; CDR2 reads SNEGSKA (reference sequence). The V and J ends lost 6 bases and 3 bases respectively, with 15 bases between them. CDR3 DNA, as far as it was read: TGCAGTGCCATGAGAGGGGCCCGCTACAATGAG. It codes for CSAMRGARYNE. The entire CDR3 is CSAMRGARYNEQFF.

To note about this clone: With the read ending 3 residues before the CDR3 end, the germline J gene is used to fill in that end. V gene TRBV2 combines with J gene TRBJ1-2; perhaps TRBD1 as D (5 bases). The germline gives CDR1 SNHLY, CDR2 FYNNEI. Trimming took off 8 bases at V and 4 bases at J, with 8 bases between the two ends. The CDR3 has 11 residues. This CDR3 is CASGGTYGYTF. The part of the CDR3 DNA that was read is TGTGCCAGCGGGGGGACCTATGGC.

With respect to this clone: The read ends 3 residues early relative to the CDR3; the germline J gene fills the gap. The chain links TRBV2 to TRBJ2-3, with 7 bases matching TRBD1. The CDR3 spans 14 residues. Germline-derived CDR1 and CDR2 are SNHLY and FYNNEI. CDR3 amino acids: CASSVRDSTQPQYF. The sequenced CDR3 bases are TGTGCCAGCAGTGTACGGGACAGCACTCAGCCG.

A word on this clone: The CDR3 end lies 3 residues beyond the end of the read and is filled in from the germline J gene. The chain joins TRBV18 to TRBJ1-1; 10 positions match TRBD1. The CDR3 spans 14 residues. CDR1 and CDR2 from the germline V gene are KGHSH and LQKENI. The DNA read from the CDR3 is TGTGCCAGCTCCCGGGACAGGGGCACCTACGAG. Its protein is CASSRDRGTYE. The full CDR3 protein reads CASSRDRGTYEAFF.

A word on this clone: The sequence runs out 3 residues before the end of the CDR3; the remainder is reconstructed from the germline J gene. The chain has TRBV19 and TRBJ1-5; D is perhaps TRBD1 (5 bases). Trimming stripped 8 bases from V and 2 bases from J, with 10 bases between. Germline V gene lookup returns CDR1 LNHDA and CDR2 SQIVND (reference sequence). The CDR3 contains 13 residues. The sequenced CDR3 bases are TGTGCCAGTTCAGGGTATGGCAATCAGCCC. Protein: CASSGYGNQP. The entire CDR3 is CASSGYGNQPQHF.

As concerns this clone: The sequenced fragment ends 3 residues before the CDR3 boundary, so the rest is inferred from the germline J gene. Other DNA sequences of this sample code for an identical CDR3. The chain combines TRBV10-3 with TRBJ2-2; 10 bases are a match to TRBD1. CDR1 is ENHRY, CDR2 SYGVKD, per germline. This CDR3 region has 15 residues. V was pared by 6 bases and J by 5 bases, with 6 bases of the junction left unmatched. The CDR3 loop reads CAISMTGGGTGELFF. The CDR3 bases that were read are TGTGCCATCAGCATGACAGGGGGCGGTACCGGGGAG.

About this clone: The observed sequence ends 3 residues before the CDR3 terminus, with the missing tail filled in from the germline J gene. The V and J genes are TRBV20-1 and TRBJ1-1, with D possibly being TRBD1 (6 bases). Trimming stripped 2 bases from V and 5 bases from J, with 9 bases between. Germline V lookup: CDR1 DFQATT, CDR2 SNEGSKA (reference sequence). This CDR3 comprises 12 residues. CDR3 in amino acids: CSARQGMTEAFF. Incomplete CDR3 DNA: TGCAGTGCTAGACAGGGGATGACTGAA.

Turning to this clone: The CDR3 end lies 3 residues beyond the end of the read and is filled in from the germline J gene. The chain has TRBV5-1 and TRBJ2-3; a weak D match, TRBD1 (5 bases). The germline gives CDR1 SGHRS, CDR2 YFSETQ. The CDR3 is made up of 13 amino acids. V shed 4 bases and J shed 3 bases, with 9 bases lying between them. CDR3 DNA, as far as it was read: TGCGCCAGCAGCAAGCAGGGAACAGATACG. As protein: CASSKQGTDT. The complete CDR3 sequence is CASSKQGTDTQYF. Full variable domain (outside the CDR3, taken from reference TRBV5-1 and TRBJ2-3): KAGVTQTPRYLIKTRGQQVTLSCSPISGHRSVSWYQQTPGQGLQFLFEYFSETQRNKGNFPGRFSGRQFSNSRSEMNVSTLELGDSALYLCASSKQGTDTQYFGPGTRLTVL.

Notes on this clone: The read terminates 3 residues before the CDR3 end, so the remaining end is supplied by the germline J gene. This chain connects TRBV12-3 or TRBV12-4 to TRBJ1-4; D call uncertain. CDR3 length equals 12 residues. Trimming took 2 bases from V and 10 from J, leaving 8 bases between them. CDR3 sequence reads: CASSLSGGKLFF. The CDR3 bases that were read are TGTGCCAGCAGTTTATCGGGTGGAAAA.

Concerning this clone: The CDR3 end falls 3 residues outside the read, so it is completed with the germline J gene. The rearrangement links TRBV5-1 to TRBJ2-1; D is unresolved. This CDR3 comprises 14 residues. The germline V and J ends were trimmed by 0 bases and 3 bases, with 7 bases remaining between them. Germline-derived CDR1 and CDR2 are SGHRS and YFSETQ. The chain's CDR3 is CASSLGQDYNEQFF. CDR3 DNA (partial): TGCGCCAGCAGCTTGGGGCAGGACTACAATGAG.

Notes on this clone: The read terminates 3 residues before the CDR3 end, so the remaining end is supplied by the germline J gene. The chain links TRBV20-1 to TRBJ1-1, with TRBD1 matching over 10 bases. From germline, CDR1 is DFQATT and CDR2 SNEGSKA (reference sequence). V shed 6 bases, J shed 1 base, and the junction held 17 bases outside the gene matches. The CDR3 extends over 18 amino acids. CDR3 bases read: TGCAGTGCCATCGGGACAGGGGCGTCCCGGGGAGCGAACACTGAA. Amino acid sequence: CSAIGTGASRGANTE. The whole CDR3 sequence reads CSAIGTGASRGANTEAFF.

CDR3 bases read: TGCAGTGCTAGTTACAGGGAGTATGGC. It yields the protein CSASYREYG. The CDR3 reads in full as CSASYREYGYTF. This chain joins TRBV20-1 and TRBJ1-2; a weak D match, TRBD1 (6 bases). The DNA ends 3 residues before the CDR3 does, and the rest of the CDR3 is filled in from the germline J gene. Trimming pared 3 bases from V and 5 bases from J, leaving 10 bases between. This CDR3 region has 12 residues. CDR1 and CDR2 from the germline V gene are DFQATT and SNEGSKA (reference sequence).

Notes on this clone: The missing CDR3 end, 3 residues past where the read stops, is filled in from the germline J gene. The genes are TRBV4-1 and TRBJ1-2; D remains unclear. Germline CDR1 reads MGHRA; CDR2 reads YSYEKL. The CDR3 contains 11 residues. The DNA read from the CDR3 is TGCGCCAGCAGCCAAGACCGGGGC. Residues: CASSQDRG. The CDR3, in full, reads CASSQDRGYTF.

With regard to this clone: Read coverage stops 3 residues before the CDR3 terminus; the germline J gene supplies the remainder. The V and J genes are TRBV29-1 and TRBJ1-2, with D perhaps matching TRBD1 (6 bases). CDR1 and CDR2 (germline): SQVTM, ANQGSEA. The CDR3 consists of 13 residues. The chain's CDR3 is CSVGGGPSYDYTF. The sequenced part of the CDR3 DNA is TGCAGCGTAGGGGGAGGACCCTCCTACGAC.

As to this clone: Coverage ceases 3 residues before the CDR3 finishes, and the germline J gene fills in the end. The chain combines TRBV2 with TRBJ1-4; D unclear. Germline V gene data show CDR1 as SNHLY and CDR2 as FYNNEI. CDR3 length: 15 amino acids. Trimming stripped 7 bases from V and 4 bases from J, with 16 bases between. CDR3 bases read: TGTGCCAGCAAAGCTAGCGGCAACGTTAATGAAAAA. It codes for CASKASGNVNEK. The full CDR3 sequence reads CASKASGNVNEKLFF. The complete variable domain, with remaining parts taken from reference TRBV2 and TRBJ1-4, reads EPEVTQTPSHQVTQMGQEVILRCVPISNHLYFYWYRQILGQKVEFLVSFYNNEISEKSEIFDDQFSVERPDGSNFTLKIRSTKLEDSAMYFCASKASGNVNEKLFFGSGTQLSVL.